This T cell receptor (beta chain) was sequenced in a study of CD8 T cells in Susac syndrome. TEMRA cells were FACS-enriched, unlike CD8+ and CD4+ T cells, which were negatively isolated. RNA amounts of roughly 0.45 to 1 ug underwent reverse transcription with random hexamers. MiXCR, run by TCRdb on the immunoSEQ multiplex PCR reads, gives a single entry per CDR3 protein. The sample contains 80,000 to 90,000 distinct CDR3 sequences, 85% to 95% of which appear only once. Germline V gives CDR1 MGHRA, CDR2 YSYEKL. Trimming pared 0 bases from V and 3 bases from J, leaving 9 bases between. The CDR3 length is 14 residues.

The specimen sequenced was CD8+ T cells from PBMCs. The sequence was collected from a human donor in good health. J is TRBJ2-7 and V is TRBV4-1; no definite D call. DNA of the CDR3: TGCGCCAGCAGCCAAGATGCGGCTAGCTACGAGCAGTACTTC. This sequence encodes CASSQDAASYEQYF.